The clone carrying this T cell receptor beta chain appeared a few times. Germline loops: CDR1 KGHDR, CDR2 SFDVKD. This CDR3 spans 14 amino acids. The junction had 3 bases not matched to a gene; V was cut back by 7 bases and J by 2 bases. Preparation of the TCRbeta library used unique molecular identifiers. TCRdb re-analysed the PCR reads in MiXCR, keeping a single row per CDR3 protein. The data show 450,000 to 500,000 distinct CDR3 sequences, around 12% seen once. The data originate from a study of T-cell reconstitution after alpha-beta-depleted transplantation in children. The rearrangement uses TRBV24-1 and TRBJ2-1; 8 bases fit TRBD2. The origin of this receptor is a human donor who donated a stem cell graft to a child with combined immunodeficiency. This sample comprised PBMCs from the stem cell graft donor, obtained from the stem cell graft. CDR3 coding DNA: TGTGCCACCAGCCGGGAGGGCGCCTACAATGAGCAGTTCTTC. This gives the protein CATSREGAYNEQFF.